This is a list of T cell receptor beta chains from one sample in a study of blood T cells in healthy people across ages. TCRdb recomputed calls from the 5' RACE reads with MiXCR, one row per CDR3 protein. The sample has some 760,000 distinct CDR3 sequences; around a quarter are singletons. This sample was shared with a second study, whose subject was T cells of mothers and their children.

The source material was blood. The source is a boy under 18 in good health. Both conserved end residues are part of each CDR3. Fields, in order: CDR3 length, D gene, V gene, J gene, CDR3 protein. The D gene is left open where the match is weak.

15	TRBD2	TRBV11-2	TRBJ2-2	CASSASGGRTGELFF
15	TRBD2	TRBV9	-	CASSPSGLTGETQYF
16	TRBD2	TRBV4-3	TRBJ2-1	CASSQDSGGVYNEQFF
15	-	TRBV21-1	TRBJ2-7	CASSKDKTNSYEQYF
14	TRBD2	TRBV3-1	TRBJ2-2	CASSQMAGAGELFF
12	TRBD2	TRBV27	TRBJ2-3	CASTHGGGTQYF
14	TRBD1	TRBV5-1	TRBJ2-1	CASSLVSGGYEQFF
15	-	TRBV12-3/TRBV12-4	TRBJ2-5	CASSSTVSVKETQYF
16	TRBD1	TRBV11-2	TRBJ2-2	CASSSQQGRNTGELFF
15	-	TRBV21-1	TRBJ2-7	CASSKVGPGAYEQYF
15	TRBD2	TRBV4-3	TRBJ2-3	CASSQGTSFSDTQYF
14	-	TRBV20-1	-	CSAPSLGAYNEQFF
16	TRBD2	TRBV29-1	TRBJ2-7	CSVDWSSGTKSYEQYF
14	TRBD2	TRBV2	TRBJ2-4	CASRSGGAVNIQYF
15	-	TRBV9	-	CASSKDAGPSYEQYF
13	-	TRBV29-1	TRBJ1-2	CSVVLGGADGYTF
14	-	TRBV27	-	CASSISPGYYEQYF
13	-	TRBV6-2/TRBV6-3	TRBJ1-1	CASNWGFGTEAFF
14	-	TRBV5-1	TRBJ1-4	CASSLTGAGEKLFF
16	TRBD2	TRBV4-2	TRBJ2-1	CASSQAWRLADNEQFF
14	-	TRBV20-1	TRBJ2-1	CSARRAVLDNEQFF
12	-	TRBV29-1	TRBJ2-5	CSVVDQGIGQYF
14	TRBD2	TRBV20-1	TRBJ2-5	CSARVLAGGETQYF
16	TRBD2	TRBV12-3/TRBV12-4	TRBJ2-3	CASSSISGVVSDTQYF
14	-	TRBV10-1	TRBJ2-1	CASSRDLSYNEQFF
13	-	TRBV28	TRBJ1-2	CASSLPDVYGYTF
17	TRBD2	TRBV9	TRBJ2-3	CASSAGTSGTSTDTQYF
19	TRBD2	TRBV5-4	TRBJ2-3	CASSLDGLAGVGDTDTQYF
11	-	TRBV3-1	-	CASSQIYEQYF
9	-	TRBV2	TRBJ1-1	CASSQQAFF
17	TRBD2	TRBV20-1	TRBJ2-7	CSARDRLAGGLSYEQYF
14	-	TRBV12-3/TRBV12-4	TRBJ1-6	CASSPEQGYSPLHF
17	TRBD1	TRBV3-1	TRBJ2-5	CASSHRGGSTIQETQYF
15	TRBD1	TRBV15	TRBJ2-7	CATSTNRGSYYEQYF
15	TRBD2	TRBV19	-	CASSVGWTSGYEQYF
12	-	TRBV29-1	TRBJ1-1	CSVGPVITEAFF
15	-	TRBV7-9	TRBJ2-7	CASSLVLGGAYEQYF
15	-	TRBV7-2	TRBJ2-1	CASSLLLASYNEQFF
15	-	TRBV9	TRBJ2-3	CASSVDEGSTDTQYF
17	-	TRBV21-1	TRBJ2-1	CASSNPIPLERGWEQFF
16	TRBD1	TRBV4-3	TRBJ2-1	CASSQGGTGGHNEQFF
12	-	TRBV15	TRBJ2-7	CATSSLGYEQYF
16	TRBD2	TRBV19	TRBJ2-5	CASSPRLAGVQETQYF
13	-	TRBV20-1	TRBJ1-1	CSAAWTGKTEAFF
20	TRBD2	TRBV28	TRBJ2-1	CASSRRGTSGRAPAYNEQFF
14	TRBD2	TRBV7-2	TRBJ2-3	CASSQSGGKDTQYF
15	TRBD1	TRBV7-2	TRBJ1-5	CATPWDSYSNQPQHF
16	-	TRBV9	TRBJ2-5	CASSAASTGRLETQYF
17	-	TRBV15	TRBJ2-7	CATSTRFVRRGVNEQYF
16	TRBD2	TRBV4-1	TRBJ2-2	CANSPPWGGGAGELFF
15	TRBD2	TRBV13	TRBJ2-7	CASSLTSGSPNEQYF
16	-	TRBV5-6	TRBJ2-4	CASSLEELGAKNIQYF
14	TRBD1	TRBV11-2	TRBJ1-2	CASSFRTGPRGYTF
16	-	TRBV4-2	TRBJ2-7	CASSQSVEGLPYEQYF
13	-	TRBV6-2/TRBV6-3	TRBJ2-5	CATLSQVGQTQYF
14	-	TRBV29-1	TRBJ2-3	CSSKIAEITDTQYF
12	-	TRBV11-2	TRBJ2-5	CASSLTQETQYF